These T cell receptor beta chains were read from a single sample in a study of T cell responses to AZD1222 COVID-19 vaccine. TCRdb keeps only in-frame clones here, not all; method: immunoSEQ multiplex PCR. The sample holds roughly 120,000 clones; about 88% are singletons and the top ten take 3.5%. The source material was peripheral blood, sampled 28 days after the second AZD1222 dose. These receptors were obtained from an adult who received the AZD1222 COVID-19 vaccine. Each CDR3 is given with its conserved first and last residue. D genes are given only for firm matches. Only some rows state a clone size, as once, few, many or a class for expanded clones.

cdr3_nt	cdr3_aa	j_call	clone_size	d_call	v_call
TGTGCCAGCTCACAACTGCCTATACCCAGCGTTAATGAAAAACTGTTTTTT	CASSQLPIPSVNEKLFF	TRBJ1-4	once	NA	TRBV18
TGTGCCTGGAGTAAGGGGGCTGGTCAGCCCCAGCATTTT	CAWSKGAGQPQHF	TRBJ1-5	NA	TRBD1	TRBV30
TGTGCCTGGATTGGGGGTAATGTGAAAGCTTTCTTT	CAWIGGNVKAFF	TRBJ1-1	NA	NA	TRBV30
TGTGCCAGCAGCTTAAGCAGGGTGGCAGATACGCAGTATTTT	CASSLSRVADTQYF	TRBJ2-3	NA	NA	TRBV5-4
TGTGCCAGCAGCTTAACTCCTGGAAACACCATATATTTT	CASSLTPGNTIYF	TRBJ1-3	NA	NA	TRBV7-2
TGTGCCACTCAACCCTCCACCGGGACTAGCGGGAAAGCCTACAATGAGCAGTTCTTC	CATQPSTGTSGKAYNEQFF	TRBJ2-1	NA	TRBD2	TRBV24-1
TGTGCCAGCAGCCAGGGTATATCCCTCCACTTT	CASSQGISLHF	TRBJ1-6	NA	NA	TRBV3-1/TRBV3-2
TGCGCCAGCAGCCCTACCTTTGCAACTAATGAAAAACTGTTTTTT	CASSPTFATNEKLFF	TRBJ1-4	NA	NA	TRBV4-3
TGTGCCAGCAGTTACGGAGAGTTGGACGAGCAGTACTTC	CASSYGELDEQYF	TRBJ2-7	few	NA	TRBV6-2/TRBV6-3
TGTGCCAGCAGCCCCAGGGGACTGACAGGACCTAGCAATCAGCCCCAGCATTTT	CASSPRGLTGPSNQPQHF	TRBJ1-5	NA	NA	TRBV11-2
TGTGCCAGCAGGAGGGAACAGGGTTATAATTCACCCCTCCACTTT	CASRREQGYNSPLHF	TRBJ1-6	NA	NA	TRBV27
TGTGCCAGTAGTATTATGAGCGGGAGACTTCCCCGGGAGACCCAGTACTTC	CASSIMSGRLPRETQYF	TRBJ2-5	NA	TRBD2	TRBV19
TGTGCCTGGAGTGTACTCAGGGGGCACGAGCAGTACTTC	CAWSVLRGHEQYF	TRBJ2-7	few	TRBD1	TRBV30
TGTGCCAGTAGTCCCCGAGGAGTCAGGCAAGGGGACAATGAGCAGTTCTTC	CASSPRGVRQGDNEQFF	TRBJ2-1	once	NA	TRBV19
TGTGCCTGGGAAAGGGACAGCTCCACCTTC	CAWERDSSTF	TRBJ1-2	NA	TRBD1	TRBV30
TGCGCCAGCAGCCATATCCAGCCGACAGATACGCAGTATTTT	CASSHIQPTDTQYF	TRBJ2-3	NA	NA	TRBV4-3
TGTGCCAGCAGCCCCCCCGGGGGGGACAAGACCTACGAGCAGTACTTC	CASSPPGGDKTYEQYF	TRBJ2-7	NA	TRBD2	TRBV7-9
TGTGCCACCAGTGATTTGAAAGCGGGAGAGTACAATGAGCAGTTCTTC	CATSDLKAGEYNEQFF	TRBJ2-1	NA	TRBD2	TRBV24-1
TGTGCCAGCAGGCAGGGAGGGGCGATCAATGAGCAGTTCTTC	CASRQGGAINEQFF	TRBJ2-1	NA	TRBD2	TRBV7-9
TGTGCCAGCAGTTTACAGGGCTACAATGAGCAGTTCTTC	CASSLQGYNEQFF	TRBJ2-1	NA	NA	TRBV27